The present entry profiles one T cell receptor (beta chain) with its context. Its antigen is unknown. Unique molecular identifiers were incorporated into the prepared TCRbeta library. TCRdb re-derived calls from the PCR reads in MiXCR, one entry per CDR3 protein. The sample yields about 600,000 distinct CDR3 sequences, 13% seen once. The CDR3 loop spans 12 amino acids. Trimming left V 8 bases short and J 0 bases short, with 6 bases between. Germline lookup yields CDR1 MDHEN and CDR2 SYDVKM. The data were obtained in a study of T-cell reconstitution after alpha-beta-depleted transplantation in children. General observations from the study: Counts and diversity of T cells one year after transplant came mostly from newly produced T cells. The study reportedly traced alpha-beta T cells about two months after transplant to several hundred expanded graft clones.

This sequence joins TRBV28 and TRBJ2-3; no firm D call. This clonotype originated in a male patient between 10 and 17 years old who had a stem cell transplant for acute myeloid leukemia, so the T cells may come from the graft donor. The sequences come from PBMCs, mostly from graft donor cells, collected 360 days after TCRalphabeta/CD19-depleted stem cell transplant. Here the CDR3 reads CASHRSTDTQYF. DNA of the CDR3: TGTGCCAGCCATAGGAGCACAGATACGCAGTATTTT.